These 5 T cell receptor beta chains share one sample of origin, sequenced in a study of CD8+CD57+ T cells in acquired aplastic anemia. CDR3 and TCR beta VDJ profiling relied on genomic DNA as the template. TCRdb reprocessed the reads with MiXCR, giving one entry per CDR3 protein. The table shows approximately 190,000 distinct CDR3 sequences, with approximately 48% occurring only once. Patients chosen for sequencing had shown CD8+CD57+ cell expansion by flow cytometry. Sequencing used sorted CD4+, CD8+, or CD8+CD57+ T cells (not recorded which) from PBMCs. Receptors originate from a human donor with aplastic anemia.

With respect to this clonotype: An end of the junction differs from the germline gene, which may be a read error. The CDR3 nucleotides are TGTGCCAGCAGCTTGCAGGGGCTGAACACTGAAGCTTCCTTT. Translated: CASSLQGLNTEASF. The J gene is TRBJ1-1, the V gene TRBV5-8, with D perhaps matching TRBD1 (6 bases). The CDR3 extends over 14 amino acids. CDR1 is SGHTS, CDR2 YDEGEE, per germline.

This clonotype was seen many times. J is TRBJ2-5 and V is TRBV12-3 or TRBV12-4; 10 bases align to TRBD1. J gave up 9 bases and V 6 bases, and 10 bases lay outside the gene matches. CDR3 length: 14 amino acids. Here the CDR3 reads CASSRTQTGGSQYF. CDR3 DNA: TGTGCCAGCAGCAGAACGCAGACAGGGGGCTCCCAGTACTTC.

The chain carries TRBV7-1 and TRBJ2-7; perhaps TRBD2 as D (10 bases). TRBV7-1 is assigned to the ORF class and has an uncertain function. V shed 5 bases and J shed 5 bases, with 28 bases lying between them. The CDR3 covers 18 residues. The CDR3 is CASSVTGGVSGRSHEQYF. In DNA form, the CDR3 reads TGTGCCAGCAGCGTGACAGGGGGGGTTAGCGGGAGGTCCCACGAGCAGTACTTC.

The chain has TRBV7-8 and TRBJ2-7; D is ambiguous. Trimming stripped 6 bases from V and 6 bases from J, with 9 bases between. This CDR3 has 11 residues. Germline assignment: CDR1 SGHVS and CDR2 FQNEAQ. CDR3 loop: CASRREGEQYF. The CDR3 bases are TGTGCCAGCAGAAGGGAAGGCGAGCAGTACTTC.

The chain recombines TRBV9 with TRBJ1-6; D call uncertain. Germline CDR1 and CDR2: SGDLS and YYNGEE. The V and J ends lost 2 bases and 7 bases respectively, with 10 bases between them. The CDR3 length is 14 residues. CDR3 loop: CASSVQVHNSPLHF. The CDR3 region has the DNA TGTGCCAGCAGCGTTCAGGTTCACAATTCACCCCTCCACTTT.